This TCR beta chain was observed in a study of CD8+ T cells in alopecia areata. This clone was detected only a few times. Its specificity is not known. Notes on the study in general: The study found tofacitinib significantly decreased scalp clonality and expanded CD8+ clones among the top 100. Scalp and blood samples kept many expanded lesional clones throughout tofacitinib.

RNA extraction was followed by reverse transcription into cDNA, which acted as the sequencing template. The table came from immunoSEQ multiplex PCR; TCRdb's copy has only in-frame clones and leaves some out. The sample has 200,000 to 250,000 clones, approximately 40% seen once; the top ten hold over 2%. Specified treatment: oral pan-JAK inhibitor, 5-10 mg twice daily. Lesional scalp punch biopsies and peripheral blood came from alopecia areata patients. A FACSAria was used to sort CD4+ and CD8+ T cells. These cells came from PBMCs. Sequences were derived from CD4+ T cells sorted from blood, sampled at approximately week 36, from a patient treated with tofacitinib. The origin of this receptor is a human donor with alopecia areata.

CDR3 amino acids: CASSPNPQQETQYF. The CDR3 DNA is TGTGCCAGCAGTCCAAATCCCCAGCAAGAGACCCAGTACTTC. This chain uses TRBV7-9 with TRBJ2-5; D remains unclear. Germline CDR1 is SEHNR and CDR2 is FQNEAQ (reference sequence). Trimming took 6 bases from V and 2 from J, leaving 13 bases between them. The CDR3 runs to 14 residues.